This entry lists 26 T cell receptor beta chains sequenced from one sample in a study of T cells after yellow fever vaccination. TCRdb fed the 5' RACE reads into MiXCR, producing one record per CDR3 protein. This table holds about 580,000 distinct CDR3 sequences, around 17% found once. The input for sequencing was PBMCs, taken about 5 days after the first yellow fever vaccination. These receptors originate from a man aged 18 to 35 who received the YFV17D yellow fever vaccine.

The chain carries TRBV19 and TRBJ2-3; 11 positions agree with TRBD2. The CDR3 is 18 amino acids. J lost 1 base, V lost 5 bases, and 11 bases had no gene match. In germline, CDR1 is LNHDA, CDR2 SQIVND (reference sequence). The CDR3: CASSLSSPGLAGTDTQYF. The CDR3 DNA reads as TGTGCCAGTAGTCTCTCCTCACCGGGACTAGCGGGCACAGATACGCAGTATTTT.

This clonotype was seen only a few times. The V and J genes are TRBV20-1 and TRBJ2-7; 9 bases fit TRBD2. Germline CDR1 reads DFQATT; CDR2 reads SNEGSKA (reference sequence). The CDR3 length is 13 residues. Losses at the gene ends were 8 bases for V and 4 bases for J; bases not matched to a gene: 9. The CDR3 nucleotides are TGCAGTTGGACGGGACTAGCTACGTACGAGCAGTACTTC. Translated: CSWTGLATYEQYF.

The J gene is TRBJ2-5, the V gene TRBV10-3, with D hard to call. V was trimmed by 0 bases and J by 4 bases, leaving 9 bases between them. CDR1 is ENHRY and CDR2 is SYGVKD in the germline V gene. This CDR3 has 14 amino acids. CDR3 amino acids: CAISESKSPETQYF. The CDR3 DNA reads TGTGCCATCAGTGAGTCGAAGTCCCCAGAGACCCAGTACTTC.

This clonotype was seen more than once but under ten times. The rearrangement uses TRBV5-5 and TRBJ2-7; tentatively, D is TRBD2 (6 bases). Germline-derived CDR1 and CDR2 are SGHKS and YYEKEE (reference sequence). The CDR3 length is 14 residues. Trimming cost V 0 bases and J 3 bases, with 10 bases left between them. The CDR3 protein is CASSLVLANYEQYV. CDR3 coding DNA: TGTGCCAGCAGCTTGGTGCTAGCGAACTACGAGCAGTACGTC.

This clonotype has just a few counts. The rearrangement links TRBV5-1 to TRBJ1-6, with 10 bases fitting TRBD1. CDR3 length: 16 residues. V lost 0 bases and J lost 7; bases outside the gene matches: 4. Germline lookup yields CDR1 SGHRS and CDR2 YFSETQ. The CDR3, as DNA: TGCGCCAGCAGCTTGGTATCGGGACAGGGGAATTCACCCCTCCACTTT. Its translation is CASSLVSGQGNSPLHF.

A few counts support this clonotype. A read error may explain this, as a much larger clone is one base away. In this CDR3 the conserved last residue, phenylalanine or tryptophan, is missing, so a read error is likely. The chain uses TRBV5-1 and TRBJ2-1, with 7 positions matching TRBD2. The J segment lost 9 bases and the V segment lost 0 bases, leaving 9 bases of the junction unmatched. The CDR3 loop spans 15 amino acids. Germline lookup yields CDR1 SGHRS and CDR2 YFSETQ. CDR3 sequence (DNA): TGCGCCAGCAGCTTGGGAAGCGGGGAGCGGGGTGAGCAGTTCTCC. Its protein is CASSLGSGERGEQFS.

With regard to this clonotype: Its ends do not fully match the called genes, so a read error is possible. This chain joins TRBV15 and TRBJ2-2; D remains ambiguous. Looked up from germline, CDR1 is LNHNV and CDR2 is YYDKDF (reference sequence). The CDR3 extends over 13 amino acids. In nucleotides, the CDR3 is TGTGACACCAGTATTGGGAACACCGGGGAGCTGTTTTTT. Protein sequence: CDTSIGNTGELFF.

The V and J genes are TRBV5-1 and TRBJ2-2, with D perhaps TRBD1 or TRBD2 (5 bases each). CDR1 is SGHRS, CDR2 YFSETQ, per germline. The CDR3 covers 14 residues. V was trimmed by 2 bases and J by 9 bases, leaving 14 bases between them. The CDR3 DNA follows: TGCGCCAGCAGCTTAAGGGACCCTGGGCGGGAGCTGTTTTTT. Its translation is CASSLRDPGRELFF.

A few counts support this clonotype. The rearrangement uses TRBV12-3 or TRBV12-4 and TRBJ1-1; D is undetermined. The CDR3 has 14 residues. The V end lost 6 bases, the J end lost 3 bases, and 14 bases lay between the germline ends. CDR3 nucleotides: TGTGCCAGCAGCCCCCCGGAGAGGTACACTGAAGCTTTCTTT. Translating gives CASSPPERYTEAFF.

The chain carries TRBV6-5 and TRBJ2-7, with a weak D call TRBD2 (6 bases). There are 16 residues in the CDR3. V shed 3 bases and J shed 1 base, with 16 bases lying between them. Germline lookup yields CDR1 MNHEY and CDR2 SVGAGI. The CDR3 nucleotides are TGTGCCAGCAGTTATTCGGCGGGGCGCCTGTCCTACGAGCAGTACTTC. Amino acid sequence: CASSYSAGRLSYEQYF.

This clonotype has more than one count but fewer than ten. The chain employs TRBV12-3 or TRBV12-4 and TRBJ2-7, with 8 bases fitting TRBD1. J lost 0 bases, V lost 6 bases, and 4 bases had no gene match. CDR3 size: 14 residues. CDR3 protein: CASSRDRSSYEQYV. The CDR3 bases are TGTGCCAGCAGCCGGGACAGGAGCTCCTACGAGCAGTACGTC.

The V gene is TRBV11-3, the J gene TRBJ2-2, with D perhaps TRBD1 or TRBD2 (5 bases each). Per germline, CDR1 SGHNT and CDR2 YENEEA. With 0 bases removed from V and 6 bases from J, the gap between germline ends came to 11 bases. There are 15 residues in the CDR3. CDR3 sequence: CASSLDRRGPGELFF. CDR3 nucleotides: TGTGCCAGCAGCTTAGATCGAAGGGGACCCGGGGAGCTGTTTTTT.

The chain carries TRBV16 and TRBJ1-2, with 8 bases aligning to TRBD1. The ends lost 4 bases at V and 1 base at J; junction bases unmatched: 8. Germline values: CDR1 KGHSY, CDR2 FQNENV. The CDR3 runs 16 residues. CDR3 region: CASSPMTGAFNYGYTF. As DNA, the CDR3 is TGTGCCAGCAGCCCCATGACAGGGGCCTTTAACTATGGCTACACCTTC.

The rearrangement joins TRBV4-1 to TRBJ1-5; D is possibly TRBD1 (5 bases). The V and J ends lost 1 base and 5 bases respectively, with 12 bases between them. The CDR3 has 15 residues. CDR1 and CDR2 from the germline V gene are MGHRA and YSYEKL. CDR3 loop: CASSQAGREDQPQHF. As DNA, the CDR3 is TGCGCCAGCAGCCAAGCCGGCAGGGAAGATCAGCCCCAGCATTTT.

This clonotype showed up just a few times. The V and J genes are TRBV3-1 and TRBJ1-1; the D gene is possibly TRBD1 (5 bases). The length of the CDR3 is 16 residues. The germline CDR1 and CDR2 sequences are LGHDT and YNNKEL (reference sequence). Trimming removed 3 bases from V and 8 bases from J, with 22 bases in between. CDR3 coding DNA: TGTGCCAGCAGCCAGTCATCTGGAGGGAGGAGGGGAGAAGCTTTCTTT. As protein: CASSQSSGGRRGEAFF.

CDR3 residues: CASSWENNQPQHF. In nucleotides, the CDR3 is TGTGCCAGCAGCTGGGAAAACAATCAGCCCCAGCATTTT. This rearrangement joins TRBV5-8 to TRBJ1-5; D call uncertain. Trimming took off 3 bases at V and 3 bases at J, with 7 bases between the two ends. The CDR3 covers 13 residues. From germline, CDR1 is SGHTS and CDR2 YDEGEE.

The sample holds a few counts of this clonotype. The chain is built from TRBV4-1 and TRBJ2-2, with TRBD2 matching 9 bases. The germline CDR1 and CDR2 sequences are MGHRA and YSYEKL. V dropped 1 base and J dropped 3; count of bases not matched to a gene: 6. The CDR3 has 17 residues. DNA for the CDR3: TGCGCCAGCAGCCAAGGCGGGCTAGCGGGATACACCGGGGAGCTGTTTTTT. Its protein is CASSQGGLAGYTGELFF.

This clonotype has a handful of counts. V and J are TRBV4-3 and TRBJ1-6; D perhaps matches TRBD1 (5 bases). Germline assignment: CDR1 LGHNA and CDR2 YSLEER. CDR3 length: 14 residues. The V gene lost 2 bases and the J gene lost 10 bases, with 12 bases spanning the gap. The CDR3 DNA sequence: TGCGCCAGCAGCCAAACAGGCCCATGGTCACCCCTCCACTTT. Its protein product is CASSQTGPWSPLHF.

This chain uses TRBV4-1 with TRBJ2-5; D is unresolved. The CDR3 runs 16 residues. Trimming removed 4 bases from V and 0 bases from J, with 15 bases in between. The germline V gene encodes CDR1 MGHRA and CDR2 YSYEKL. CDR3: CASSPIPNGHQETQYF. The CDR3 DNA sequence: TGCGCCAGCAGCCCCATCCCCAACGGACACCAAGAGACCCAGTACTTC.

There are a few counts of this clonotype. The J gene is TRBJ2-1, the V gene TRBV7-2; a weak D match, TRBD1 (5 bases). The CDR3 is 15 amino acids. V was cut by 7 bases and J by 8 bases, with 21 bases left in between. Germline CDR1 is SGHTA and CDR2 is FQGNSA. The CDR3 region is CASTGAASLGHEQFF. In DNA, the CDR3 is TGTGCCAGCACTGGGGCGGCTAGTTTGGGGCATGAGCAGTTCTTC.

The table lists this clonotype with a few counts. The chain combines TRBV7-2 with TRBJ2-2; no clear D. The CDR3 sequence is 14 residues long. Looked up from germline, CDR1 is SGHTA and CDR2 is FQGNSA. Trimming took 8 bases from V and 5 from J, leaving 15 bases between them. The CDR3 DNA reads TGTGCCAGCGTTCGCGGTAGTCGAACCGGGGAGCTGTTTTTT. As protein: CASVRGSRTGELFF. The full variable domain, with the rest looked up from reference TRBV7-2 and TRBJ2-2, is GAGVSQSPSNKVTEKGKDVELRCDPISGHTALYWYRQSLGQGLEFLIYFQGNSAPDKSGLPSDRFSAERTGGSVSTLTIQRTQQEDSAVYLCASVRGSRTGELFFGEGSRLTVL.

V gene TRBV20-1 combines with J gene TRBJ2-2, with D uncertain. Germline V CDR1 and CDR2: DFQATT, SNEGSKA (reference sequence). CDR3 length: 12 amino acids. V lost 5 bases, J lost 6 bases, and 10 bases lay in between. CDR3 sequence reads: CSARNTPGELFF. In DNA, the CDR3 is TGCAGTGCTCGCAATACGCCCGGGGAGCTGTTTTTT.

This clonotype was seen a few times. The chain recombines TRBV11-2 with TRBJ2-1; D gene uncertain. Trimming cost V 5 bases and J 3 bases, with 11 bases left between them. Germline CDR1 and CDR2: SGHAT and FQNNGV. The CDR3 is made up of 14 amino acids. In DNA form, the CDR3 reads TGTGCCAGCAGCGAGACACCTATCTACAATGAGCAGTTCTTC. Translating gives CASSETPIYNEQFF.

The V and J genes are TRBV5-4 and TRBJ1-4, with 9 bases matching TRBD1. V was clipped by 1 base and J by 5 bases; unmatched bases: 9. The CDR3 covers 17 residues. The germline CDR1 and CDR2 sequences are SGHNT and YYREEE (reference sequence). This chain's CDR3 is CASSLRQGGYGNEKLFF. The CDR3 DNA follows: TGTGCCAGCAGCTTGCGACAGGGGGGGTATGGGAATGAAAAACTGTTTTTT.

The CDR3 region is CASSLGPGQDYGYTF. The DNA of the CDR3 is TGTGCCAGCAGCTTGGGTCCAGGGCAGGACTATGGCTACACCTTC. J is TRBJ1-2 and V is TRBV5-5; possible D gene TRBD1, 5 bases. This CDR3 is built from 15 residues. Germline V gene sequence: CDR1 SGHKS, CDR2 YYEKEE (reference sequence). V lost 0 bases, J lost 3 bases, and 12 bases lay in between. The full variable domain, in which reference TRBV5-5 and TRBJ1-2 provide the parts outside the CDR3, is DAGVTQSPTHLIKTRGQQVTLRCSPISGHKSVSWYQQVLGQGPQFIFQYYEKEERGRGNFPDRFSARQFPNYSSELNVNALLLGDSALYLCASSLGPGQDYGYTFGSGTRLTVV.

This clonotype appeared many times. V and J are TRBV5-1 and TRBJ1-6, with D uncertain. The CDR3 totals 14 residues. Germline values: CDR1 SGHRS, CDR2 YFSETQ. The V end lost 5 bases, the J end lost 5 bases, and 11 bases lay between the germline ends. CDR3 amino acids: CASRDGSDNSPLHF. CDR3 sequence (DNA): TGCGCCAGCAGAGACGGATCGGATAATTCACCCCTCCACTTT.